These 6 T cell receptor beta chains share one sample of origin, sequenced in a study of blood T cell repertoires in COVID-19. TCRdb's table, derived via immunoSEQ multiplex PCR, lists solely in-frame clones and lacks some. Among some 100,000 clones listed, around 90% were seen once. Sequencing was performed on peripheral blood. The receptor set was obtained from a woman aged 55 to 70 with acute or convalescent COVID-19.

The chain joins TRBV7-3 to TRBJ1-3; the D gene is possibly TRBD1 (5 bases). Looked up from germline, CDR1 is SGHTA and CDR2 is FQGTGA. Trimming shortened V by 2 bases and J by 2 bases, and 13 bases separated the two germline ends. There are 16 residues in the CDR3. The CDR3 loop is CASSLGAGGPGNTIYF. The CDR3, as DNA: TGTGCCAGCAGCTTAGGGGCTGGAGGGCCTGGAAACACCATATATTTT.

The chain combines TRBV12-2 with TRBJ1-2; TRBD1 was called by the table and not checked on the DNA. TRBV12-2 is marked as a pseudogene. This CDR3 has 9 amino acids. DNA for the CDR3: TGTGCAAGCCCAGGAGGCTACACCTTC. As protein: CASPGGYTF.

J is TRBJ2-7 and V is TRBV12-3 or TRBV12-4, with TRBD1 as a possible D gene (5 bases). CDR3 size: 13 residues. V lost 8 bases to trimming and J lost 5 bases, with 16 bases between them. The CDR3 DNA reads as TGTGCCAGCGCCCAGGGAATACACCACGAGCAGTACGTC. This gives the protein CASAQGIHHEQYV.

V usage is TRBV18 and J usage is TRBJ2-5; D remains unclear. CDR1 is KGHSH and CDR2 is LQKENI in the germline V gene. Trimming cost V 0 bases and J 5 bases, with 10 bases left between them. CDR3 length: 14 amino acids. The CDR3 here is CASSPPTPRETQYF. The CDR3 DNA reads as TGTGCCAGCTCACCACCTACCCCACGGGAGACCCAGTACTTC. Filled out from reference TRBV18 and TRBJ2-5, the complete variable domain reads NAGVMQNPRHLVRRRGQEARLRCSPMKGHSHVYWYRQLPEEGLKFMVYLQKENIIDESGMPKERFSAEFPKEGPSILRIQQVVRGDSAAYFCASSPPTPRETQYFGPGTRLLVL.

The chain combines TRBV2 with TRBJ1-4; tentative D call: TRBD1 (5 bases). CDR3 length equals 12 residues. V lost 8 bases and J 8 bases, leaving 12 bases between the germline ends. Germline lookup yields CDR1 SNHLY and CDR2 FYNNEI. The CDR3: CASRQGREKLFF. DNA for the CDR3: TGTGCCAGCCGGCAGGGTAGAGAAAAACTGTTTTTT.

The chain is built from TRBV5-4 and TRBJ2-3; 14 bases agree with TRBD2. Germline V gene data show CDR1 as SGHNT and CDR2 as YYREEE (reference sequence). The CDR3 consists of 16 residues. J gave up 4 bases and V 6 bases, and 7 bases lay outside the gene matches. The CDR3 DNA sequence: TGTGCCAGCACCAAGACTAGCGGGAGGGTGGCAGATACGCAGTATTTT. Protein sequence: CASTKTSGRVADTQYF.